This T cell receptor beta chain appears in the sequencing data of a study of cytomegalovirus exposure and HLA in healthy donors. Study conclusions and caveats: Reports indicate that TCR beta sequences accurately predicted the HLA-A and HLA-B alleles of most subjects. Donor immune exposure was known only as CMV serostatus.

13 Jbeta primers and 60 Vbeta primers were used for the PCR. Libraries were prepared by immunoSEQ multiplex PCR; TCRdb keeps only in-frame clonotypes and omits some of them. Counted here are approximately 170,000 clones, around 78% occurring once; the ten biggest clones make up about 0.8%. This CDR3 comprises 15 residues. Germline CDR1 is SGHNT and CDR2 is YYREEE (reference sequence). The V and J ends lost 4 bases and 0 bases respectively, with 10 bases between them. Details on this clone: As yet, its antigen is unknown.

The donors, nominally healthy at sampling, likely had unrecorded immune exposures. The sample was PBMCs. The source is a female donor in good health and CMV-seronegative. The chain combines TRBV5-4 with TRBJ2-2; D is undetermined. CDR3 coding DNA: TGTGCCAGCAGCGCCCAAGCTGCGAACACCGGGGAGCTGTTTTTT. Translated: CASSAQAANTGELFF.